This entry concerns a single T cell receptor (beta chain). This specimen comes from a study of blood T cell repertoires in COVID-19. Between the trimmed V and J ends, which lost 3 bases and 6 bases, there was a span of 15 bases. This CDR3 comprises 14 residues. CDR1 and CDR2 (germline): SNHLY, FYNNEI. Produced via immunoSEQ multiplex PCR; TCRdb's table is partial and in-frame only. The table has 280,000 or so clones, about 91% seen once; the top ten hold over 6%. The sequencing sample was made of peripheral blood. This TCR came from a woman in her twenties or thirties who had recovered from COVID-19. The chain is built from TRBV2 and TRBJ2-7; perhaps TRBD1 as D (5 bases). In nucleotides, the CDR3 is TGTGCCAGCAGTGATCAGGGTGTCTTAGGCGAGCAGTACTTC. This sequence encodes CASSDQGVLGEQYF.